These 18 T cell receptor beta chains share one sample of origin, sequenced in a study of radiotherapy plus CTLA-4 blockade in lung cancer. Clones were read by immunoSEQ multiplex PCR, and TCRdb kept only the in-frame ones, dropping some. The table shows about 87,000 clones, with more than 75% occurring only once. Specimen: peripheral blood, collected from a patient treated with radiotherapy plus ipilimumab. These TCRs come from a human donor with non-small cell lung cancer that progressed on radiotherapy plus ipilimumab.

The rearrangement links TRBV27 to TRBJ2-3; 11 bases are shared with TRBD2. This CDR3 spans 13 amino acids. V was clipped by 7 bases and J by 6 bases; unmatched bases: 3. Germline loops: CDR1 MNHEY, CDR2 SMNVEV (reference sequence). This CDR3 reads CASTSGGRDTQYF. CDR3 in DNA: TGTGCCAGCACTAGCGGGGGGAGGGATACGCAGTATTTT.

This chain's CDR3 is CASMGGGSTEAFF. The CDR3 DNA follows: TGTGCCAGCATGGGTGGGGGAAGCACTGAAGCTTTCTTT. The chain combines TRBV7-9 with TRBJ1-1; D perhaps matches TRBD1 (5 bases). Germline CDR1 is SEHNR and CDR2 is FQNEAQ (reference sequence). V lost 7 bases and J 4 bases, leaving 13 bases between the germline ends. The CDR3 is made up of 13 amino acids.

This chain connects TRBV6-1 to TRBJ1-2; D is possibly TRBD1 (6 bases). There are 13 residues in the CDR3. Germline CDR1 reads MNHNS; CDR2 reads SASEGT. Trimming pared 5 bases from V and 4 bases from J, leaving 11 bases between. The CDR3 DNA reads as TGTGCCAGCAGTCGCGGGGGGCGCTATGGCTACACCTTC. Protein product: CASSRGGRYGYTF.

The chain carries TRBV2 and TRBJ2-1; TRBD2 agrees at 12 bases. The junction had 8 bases not matched to a gene; V was cut back by 5 bases and J by 6 bases. The CDR3 covers 16 residues. The germline gives CDR1 SNHLY, CDR2 FYNNEI. The CDR3 bases are TGTGCCAGCAGTCCGATGACTAGCGGGGGAGGCAATGAGCAGTTCTTC. It encodes CASSPMTSGGGNEQFF.

The genes are TRBV5-1 and TRBJ2-2, with unresolved D. Germline V gene lookup returns CDR1 SGHRS and CDR2 YFSETQ. Trimming removed 5 bases at V and 5 bases at J, with 7 bases between. The CDR3 spans 12 residues. In DNA form, the CDR3 reads TGCGCCAGCAGAATAAGTACCGGGGAGCTGTTTTTT. Translated: CASRISTGELFF.

This clone was recorded a few times. The chain combines TRBV19 with TRBJ2-7; D is unresolved. Germline-derived CDR1 and CDR2 are LNHDA and SQIVND (reference sequence). CDR3 length: 14 residues. The ends were cut back, 3 bases at V and 5 bases at J, with 14 bases in the middle. This CDR3 reads CASSMGLGMDEQYF. CDR3 bases: TGTGCCAGTAGTATGGGGTTGGGTATGGACGAGCAGTACTTC.

This clone was counted a single time. The rearrangement joins TRBV5-8 to TRBJ1-4, with TRBD1 as a possible D gene (5 bases). Germline V gene sequence: CDR1 SGHTS, CDR2 YDEGEE. Trimming removed 3 bases from V and 0 bases from J, with 15 bases in between. The CDR3 contains 17 residues. CDR3: CASSWGSSGSTNEKLFF. As DNA, the CDR3 is TGTGCCAGCAGCTGGGGCAGCAGTGGTTCAACTAATGAAAAACTGTTTTTT.

This rearrangement joins TRBV7-3 to TRBJ1-2; a weak D match, TRBD1 (5 bases). Trimming removed 5 bases from V and 0 bases from J, with 7 bases in between. CDR3 size: 13 residues. Germline CDR1 is SGHTA and CDR2 is FQGTGA. This CDR3 is CASSTGPNYGYTF. In DNA form, the CDR3 reads TGTGCCAGCAGCACGGGACCTAACTATGGCTACACCTTC.

The rearrangement joins TRBV11-1 to TRBJ2-3; D gene unclear. Germline V gene data show CDR1 as SGHAT and CDR2 as FQDESV (reference sequence). The CDR3 is 14 amino acids. V was shortened by 5 bases and J by 2 bases, with 11 bases between the two germline ends. CDR3 sequence (DNA): TGTGCCAGCAGCCTAGACACAGACACAGATACGCAGTATTTT. It codes for CASSLDTDTDTQYF.

Only one count was recorded for this clone. This chain joins TRBV18 and TRBJ2-7; TRBD2 might be the D (6 bases). Germline V gives CDR1 KGHSH, CDR2 LQKENI. Trimming removed 1 base at V and 0 bases at J, with 16 bases between. The CDR3 has 17 residues. This CDR3 is CASSPLRGSSGSYEQYF. CDR3 sequence (DNA): TGTGCCAGCTCACCACTGCGGGGATCCTCGGGCTCCTACGAGCAGTACTTC. The whole variable domain, filled in from reference TRBV18 and TRBJ2-7, reads NAGVMQNPRHLVRRRGQEARLRCSPMKGHSHVYWYRQLPEEGLKFMVYLQKENIIDESGMPKERFSAEFPKEGPSILRIQQVVRGDSAAYFCASSPLRGSSGSYEQYFGPGTRLTVT.

V gene TRBV19 combines with J gene TRBJ1-1, with D unclear. Germline V CDR1 and CDR2: LNHDA, SQIVND (reference sequence). The CDR3 spans 13 residues. Between the trimmed V and J ends, which lost 7 bases and 6 bases, there was a span of 15 bases. The CDR3 DNA is TGTGCCAGTAAGGGATCGACATACTCTGAAGCTTTCTTT. This sequence encodes CASKGSTYSEAFF.

This clone turned up a few times. The V call is TRBV5-6, the J call TRBJ2-3; 8 positions match TRBD2. The CDR3 is 13 residues long. With V trimmed by 4 bases and J by 10 bases, 8 bases remained unmatched. The germline V gene encodes CDR1 SGHDT and CDR2 YYEEEE. CDR3: CASSLVSGAAQYF. CDR3 nucleotide sequence: TGTGCCAGCAGCCTGGTTAGCGGGGCCGCGCAGTATTTT.

The chain links TRBV7-2 to TRBJ2-1, with TRBD2 matching 12 bases. CDR3 size: 16 residues. Germline V CDR1 and CDR2: SGHTA, FQGNSA. Trimming removed 5 bases from V and 9 bases from J; junction bases left unmatched: 11. The CDR3 region has the DNA TGTGCCAGCAGCCGATACATCCTAGCGGGAGGGGGTGAGCAGTTCTTC. Translated: CASSRYILAGGGEQFF.

This sequence joins TRBV7-2 and TRBJ1-1; D not resolved. Germline-derived CDR1 and CDR2 are SGHTA and FQGNSA. Trimming removed 1 base from V and 7 bases from J, with 10 bases in between. The CDR3 has 13 amino acids. In DNA form, the CDR3 reads TGTGCCAGCAGCTTAGTCGAAGGAGTTGAAGCTTTCTTT. Protein product: CASSLVEGVEAFF. The whole variable domain, filled in from reference TRBV7-2 and TRBJ1-1, reads GAGVSQSPSNKVTEKGKDVELRCDPISGHTALYWYRQSLGQGLEFLIYFQGNSAPDKSGLPSDRFSAERTGGSVSTLTIQRTQQEDSAVYLCASSLVEGVEAFFGQGTRLTVV.

The chain links TRBV4-2 to TRBJ1-6; unclear D gene. Germline loops: CDR1 LGHNA, CDR2 YNFKEQ. Deletions cut 1 base from V and 0 bases from J, with 4 bases between. This CDR3 region has 15 residues. Written as DNA, the CDR3 is TGTGCCAGCAGCCAAGTCCCCTCCTATAATTCACCCCTCCACTTT. Residues: CASSQVPSYNSPLHF.

The V and J genes are TRBV11-1 and TRBJ1-2; no firm D call. CDR3 size: 15 residues. The V end lost 1 base, the J end lost 12 bases, and 21 bases lay between the germline ends. Germline CDR1 is SGHAT and CDR2 is FQDESV (reference sequence). This chain's CDR3 is CASSLENHPGPDNTF. The CDR3 nucleotides are TGTGCCAGCAGCTTAGAAAACCATCCGGGCCCTGATAACACCTTC.

The chain recombines TRBV5-4 with TRBJ2-5; 13 positions match TRBD2. The CDR3 covers 16 residues. Germline CDR1 reads SGHNT; CDR2 reads YYREEE (reference sequence). Germline trimming cut 3 bases from V and 5 bases from J; bases unmatched to any gene: 7. The CDR3 coding sequence is TGTGCCAGCAGCTCAATACTAGCGGGGGGGCCGGAGACCCAGTACTTC. It is translated as CASSSILAGGPETQYF.

The chain has TRBV7-2 and TRBJ2-3, with D tentatively TRBD1 (6 bases). This CDR3 has 14 residues. Germline V gene sequence: CDR1 SGHTA, CDR2 FQGNSA. V lost 5 bases to trimming and J lost 2 bases, with 11 bases between them. Written as DNA, the CDR3 is TGTGCCAGCAGCCCAGGACAGTACACAGATACGCAGTATTTT. This gives the protein CASSPGQYTDTQYF. The whole variable domain, remainder taken from reference TRBV7-2 and TRBJ2-3, is GAGVSQSPSNKVTEKGKDVELRCDPISGHTALYWYRQSLGQGLEFLIYFQGNSAPDKSGLPSDRFSAERTGGSVSTLTIQRTQQEDSAVYLCASSPGQYTDTQYFGPGTRLTVL.